Following are 23 T cell receptor beta chains from one sample sequenced in a study of radiation and T cells in renal cell carcinoma. The repertoire was sequenced with immunoSEQ multiplex PCR; TCRdb's copy has only in-frame clones and lacks some. The sample consists of approximately 80,000 clones, 80% to 90% of them appearing once. The sample's time point: blood 4 weeks post-SBRT, at nephrectomy. Described treatment: 15 Gy SBRT to primary tumor, nephrectomy 4 weeks later. This sample comprised blood, obtained from a patient whose treatment included radiotherapy and nephrectomy. The receptors were gathered from a woman between 70 and 85 years old with renal cell carcinoma.

The chain has TRBV28 and TRBJ1-5, with a tentative D call TRBD1 (6 bases). V shed 7 bases and J shed 8 bases, with 15 bases lying between them. Germline values: CDR1 MDHEN, CDR2 SYDVKM. CDR3 length equals 13 residues. This CDR3 is CASTGEDGKPQHF. The CDR3 coding sequence is TGTGCCAGCACAGGGGAGGATGGTAAGCCCCAGCATTTT.

The chain carries TRBV5-1 and TRBJ2-6, with 9 bases aligning to TRBD1. The length of the CDR3 is 17 residues. Germline CDR1 reads SGHRS; CDR2 reads YFSETQ. V lost 2 bases to trimming and J lost 2 bases; unmatched junction nucleotides: 5. In nucleotides, the CDR3 is TGCGCCAGCAGCTTAGGGACAGGGTCCCCTGGGGCCAACGTCCTGACTTTC. Protein: CASSLGTGSPGANVLTF.

The rearrangement links TRBV19 to TRBJ2-3, with TRBD1 matching 12 bases. The CDR3 has 13 amino acids. Trimming cost V 6 bases and J 7 bases; bases outside gene matches: 2. Germline V gives CDR1 LNHDA, CDR2 SQIVND (reference sequence). Here the CDR3 reads CASRGQGAYTQYF. CDR3 coding DNA: TGTGCCAGTAGGGGACAGGGGGCCTATACGCAGTATTTT.

V and J are TRBV23-1 and TRBJ2-6, with D uncertain. TRBV23-1 is an ORF, and what it does is uncertain. Trimming left V 1 base short and J 1 base short, with 11 bases between. This CDR3 is 17 amino acids long. Here the CDR3 reads CASSQWGLISGANVLTF. CDR3 DNA sequence: TGCGCCAGCAGTCAATGGGGTTTGATTTCTGGGGCCAACGTCCTGACTTTC.

V usage is TRBV2 and J usage is TRBJ2-1; tentatively, D is TRBD1 (7 bases). V was clipped by 7 bases and J by 7 bases, with 20 bases between them. The CDR3 consists of 15 residues. Germline V lookup: CDR1 SNHLY, CDR2 FYNNEI. CDR3 sequence reads: CASIRGTDKHNEQFF. The CDR3 region has the DNA TGTGCCAGCATACGCGGGACAGACAAACATAATGAGCAGTTCTTC.

The chain uses TRBV5-1 and TRBJ2-6; the match to TRBD1 covers 8 bases. This CDR3 spans 16 amino acids. V was clipped by 4 bases and J by 2 bases; unmatched bases: 5. The V gene's germline CDR1 is SGHRS and CDR2 YFSETQ. CDR3 bases: TGCGCCAGCAGCAAGGACAGGGTCCCTGGGGCCAACGTCCTGACTTTC. It encodes CASSKDRVPGANVLTF.

V and J are TRBV7-9 and TRBJ2-5; D gene ambiguous. The germline V and J ends were trimmed by 5 bases and 8 bases, with 15 bases remaining between them. Germline lookup yields CDR1 SEHNR and CDR2 FQNEAQ (reference sequence). This CDR3 contains 13 residues. The CDR3 sequence is CASSPEFWETQYF. The CDR3 bases are TGTGCCAGCAGCCCCGAATTCTGGGAAACCCAGTACTTC.

This chain connects TRBV10-1 to TRBJ1-2, with 10 nucleotides matching TRBD1. The CDR3 has 15 amino acids. CDR1 and CDR2 from the germline V gene are WNHNN and SYGVQD (reference sequence). Losses at the gene ends were 9 bases for V and 2 bases for J; bases not matched to a gene: 9. This CDR3 is CASRKTGGPNYGYTF. CDR3 bases: TGCGCCAGTAGGAAGACAGGGGGCCCGAACTATGGCTACACCTTC.

The genes are TRBV4-2 and TRBJ1-3; no definite D call. Per germline, CDR1 LGHNA and CDR2 YNFKEQ. This CDR3 region has 15 residues. V was cut by 1 base and J by 0 bases, with 7 bases left in between. CDR3 nucleotide sequence: TGTGCCAGCAGCCAAGTACTACCCTCTGGAAACACCATATATTTT. Protein sequence: CASSQVLPSGNTIYF.

This chain connects TRBV19 to TRBJ2-6, with TRBD1 matching over 10 bases. CDR3 length: 18 amino acids. J lost 2 bases, V lost 4 bases, and 8 bases had no gene match. Germline assignment: CDR1 LNHDA and CDR2 SQIVND (reference sequence). In DNA, the CDR3 is TGTGCCAGTAGTACGGGACAGGGGCGGAAAGCTGGGGCCAACGTCCTGACTTTC. Translation: CASSTGQGRKAGANVLTF.

The chain employs TRBV5-1 and TRBJ1-1; tentatively, D is TRBD1 (5 bases). The germline V gene has CDR1 SGHRS and CDR2 YFSETQ. V was pared by 2 bases and J by 4 bases, with 9 bases between. The CDR3 contains 13 residues. CDR3 loop: CASSLQAATEAFF. The CDR3 DNA sequence: TGCGCCAGCAGCTTACAGGCGGCCACTGAAGCTTTCTTT. The full variable domain, rest sourced from reference TRBV5-1 and TRBJ1-1, is KAGVTQTPRYLIKTRGQQVTLSCSPISGHRSVSWYQQTPGQGLQFLFEYFSETQRNKGNFPGRFSGRQFSNSRSEMNVSTLELGDSALYLCASSLQAATEAFFGQGTRLTVV.

This clone was counted a single time. This chain joins TRBV5-6 and TRBJ1-3; no clear D gene. CDR3 length equals 15 residues. Germline-derived CDR1 and CDR2 are SGHDT and YYEEEE. V was trimmed by 1 base and J by 0 bases, leaving 8 bases between them. The CDR3 loop reads CASSLLKSSGNTIYF. DNA for the CDR3: TGTGCCAGCAGCTTGCTGAAGAGCTCTGGAAACACCATATATTTT.

The V call is TRBV6-4, the J call TRBJ2-1, with D hard to call. The germline V gene has CDR1 MRHNA and CDR2 SNTAGT. The germline V and J ends were trimmed by 0 bases and 2 bases, with 8 bases remaining between them. The CDR3 has 15 residues. The CDR3: CASSDSGFPYNEQFF. In nucleotides, the CDR3 is TGTGCCAGCAGTGACTCGGGATTTCCCTACAATGAGCAGTTCTTC.

This clone was picked up a small number of times. This chain links TRBV19 with TRBJ1-1; no clear D. Trimming cost V 5 bases and J 0 bases, with 7 bases left between them. The CDR3 spans 13 residues. Germline V gives CDR1 LNHDA, CDR2 SQIVND (reference sequence). CDR3 sequence: CASSDSLNTEAFF. CDR3 coding DNA: TGTGCCAGTAGTGATTCGCTGAACACTGAAGCTTTCTTT.

The chain recombines TRBV7-9 with TRBJ2-7; possibly TRBD2 for D (6 bases). Germline V lookup: CDR1 SEHNR, CDR2 FQNEAQ (reference sequence). The CDR3 has 17 residues. The V end was cut by 1 base, the J end by 1 base, with 17 bases between. The CDR3 coding sequence is TGTGCCAGCAGCTTAGAGATTCGTCGTGGGGGGTCCTACGAGCAGTACTTC. Its translation: CASSLEIRRGGSYEQYF.

The gene calls are TRBV10-2 and TRBJ2-3, with TRBD2 matching 8 bases. The ends lost 3 bases at V and 2 bases at J; junction bases unmatched: 7. The V gene's germline CDR1 is WSHSY and CDR2 SAAADI. This CDR3 spans 16 amino acids. The CDR3 coding sequence is TGCGCCAGCAGTGACGTTGCGGGGGGACTCACAGATACGCAGTATTTT. Translated: CASSDVAGGLTDTQYF.

The chain carries TRBV5-4 and TRBJ2-7, with TRBD2 matching over 9 bases. Germline V gene sequence: CDR1 SGHNT, CDR2 YYREEE (reference sequence). With V trimmed by 4 bases and J by 6 bases, 11 bases remained unmatched. This CDR3 contains 15 residues. The DNA for the CDR3 is TGTGCCAGCAGCGTTCCGGGACTAGCCAGTACCGAGCAGTACTTC. Protein product: CASSVPGLASTEQYF.

The chain recombines TRBV28 with TRBJ2-7, with D perhaps TRBD1 or TRBD2 (5 bases each). V lost 2 bases, J lost 2 bases, and 19 bases lay in between. The germline V gene has CDR1 MDHEN and CDR2 SYDVKM. The CDR3 is 17 residues long. The CDR3 nucleotides are TGTGCCAGCAGTTTAGCCCCGGGACGGAGCCTCCCCTACGAGCAGTACTTC. Amino acid sequence: CASSLAPGRSLPYEQYF. The full variable domain, with the rest looked up from reference TRBV28 and TRBJ2-7, is DVKVTQSSRYLVKRTGEKVFLECVQDMDHENMFWYRQDPGLGLRLIYFSYDVKMKEKGDIPEGYSVSREKKERFSLILESASTNQTSMYLCASSLAPGRSLPYEQYFGPGTRLTVT.

This clone was seen only once. The chain has TRBV4-3 and TRBJ1-2; no clear D gene. Trimming shortened V by 0 bases and J by 4 bases, and 9 bases separated the two germline ends. The CDR3 consists of 14 residues. CDR1 is LGHNA and CDR2 is YSLEER in the germline V gene. The CDR3: CASSQDTATYGYTF. The CDR3 DNA sequence: TGCGCCAGCAGCCAAGATACGGCGACCTATGGCTACACCTTC.

This sequence joins TRBV11-3 and TRBJ2-2; a possible D gene is TRBD2 (6 bases). CDR1 is SGHNT, CDR2 YENEEA, per germline. V lost 3 bases and J 7 bases, leaving 18 bases between the germline ends. This CDR3 is built from 16 residues. This CDR3 is CASSLVRGLGGGELFF. The CDR3 DNA reads as TGTGCCAGCAGCTTGGTTAGAGGACTGGGGGGCGGGGAGCTGTTTTTT. Combining the CDR3 with reference TRBV11-3 and TRBJ2-2 gives the whole variable domain EAGVVQSPRYKIIEKKQPVAFWCNPISGHNTLYWYLQNLGQGPELLIRYENEEAVDDSQLPKDRFSAERLKGVDSTLKIQPAELGDSAVYLCASSLVRGLGGGELFFGEGSRLTVL.

The chain links TRBV30 to TRBJ1-1; D is uncertain. Looked up from germline, CDR1 is GTSNPN and CDR2 is SVGIG (reference sequence). This CDR3 is built from 12 residues. Trimming left V 1 base short and J 4 bases short, with 7 bases between. The CDR3 DNA reads as TGTGCCTGGAGTGGCCGAGGCACTGAAGCTTTCTTT. It translates to CAWSGRGTEAFF.

A remark on this clone: Other DNA sequences in the same sample also yield this CDR3. The chain employs TRBV5-1 and TRBJ1-1; a possible D gene is TRBD1 (6 bases). The CDR3 runs to 15 residues. CDR1 SGHRS and CDR2 YFSETQ come from the germline V gene. V was pared by 0 bases and J by 0 bases, with 9 bases between. The CDR3 DNA reads as TGCGCCAGCAGCTTGGGAGGGGGTCTGAACACTGAAGCTTTCTTT. Its protein is CASSLGGGLNTEAFF.

The gene calls are TRBV7-2 and TRBJ2-3, with D hard to call. CDR3 length: 14 residues. Per germline, CDR1 SGHTA and CDR2 FQGNSA. V was shortened by 5 bases and J by 0 bases, with 9 bases between the two germline ends. CDR3 DNA sequence: TGTGCCAGCAGCGTTCCTCTTAGCACAGATACGCAGTATTTT. Its translation is CASSVPLSTDTQYF.